This TCR beta chain derives from a study of synovial regulatory T cells in juvenile arthritis. Profiled with immunoSEQ multiplex PCR; TCRdb holds only in-frame clones, not every one. Listed are about 10,000 clones; roughly 1% falls within the top ten. The germline gives CDR1 MGHRA, CDR2 YSYEKL. The CDR3 has 17 amino acids. No DNA appears here. V gene TRBV4-1 combines with J gene TRBJ2-2. The TCR was taken from a donor between 2 and 29 years old with juvenile idiopathic arthritis. The sequenced sample was Treg cells from blood. Subset indicated: remaining (HLA-DR-negative) circulating blood Treg cells. This CDR3 reads CASSQEKGSTETGELFF.